This T cell receptor beta chain appears in the sequencing data of a study of blood T cell repertoires in COVID-19. Overall study: T cells, B-cell-depleted T cells, or PBMCs provided the cDNA or gDNA that served as material.

The assay was immunoSEQ multiplex PCR, and TCRdb's table has in-frame clones only and misses some. The table has about 38,000 clones, about 88% seen once; the top ten hold roughly 32%. This CDR3 spans 14 amino acids. From germline, CDR1 is KGHSH and CDR2 LQKENI. Trimming shortened V by 4 bases and J by 4 bases, and 12 bases separated the two germline ends. The sample holds one count of this clone. The sample was peripheral blood. The receptor comes from a man in his 70s with active COVID-19. J is TRBJ2-3 and V is TRBV18, with TRBD2 as a possible D gene (7 bases). This chain's CDR3 is CASSRRGHSDTQYF. The CDR3 bases are TGTGCCAGCTCACGGCGGGGGCATTCAGATACGCAGTATTTT.